The clone carrying this TCR beta chain was seen many times. The target antigen is unknown. The data were obtained in a study of CD8 T cells in ankylosing spondylitis. The CDR3 is made up of 15 amino acids. V was pared by 1 base and J by 4 bases, with 13 bases between. Findings and limits, study-wide: Clones linked to the disease showed a CD8+ phenotype. They occurred at relatively low frequencies in peripheral blood. Earlier authors reported some of these motif variants in reactive arthritis synovial fluid and blood.

It was by quantitative 5'-RACE with molecular barcodes that TCR beta libraries were made. TCRdb used MiXCR to reprocess the 5' RACE reads, holding one entry per CDR3 protein. The data hold around 180,000 distinct CDR3 sequences, with 15% to 20% observed a single time. The clonotype was recovered from a male donor under 30 with ankylosing spondylitis or in good health (not recorded which). The genes are TRBV12-3 or TRBV12-4 and TRBJ2-5, with a possible D match to TRBD1 (5 bases). Sequenced sample: blood, either unsorted or a sorted T cell fraction (not recorded which). In nucleotides, the CDR3 is TGTGCCAGCAGTTTAGATGTCGGACAAAGAGAGACCCAGTACTTC. As protein: CASSLDVGQRETQYF.